Following are 27 T cell receptor beta chains from one sample sequenced in a study of beta chain features in type 1 diabetes. Since all of the isolated RNA was reverse transcribed, expressed TCRB transcripts were what got sequenced. TCRdb's copy holds only in-frame clones and misses some; the assay was immunoSEQ multiplex PCR. This sample has hundreds of thousands of clones, with over 12% found just once. Study results and caveats: A moderate, significant TCRB CDR3 shortening appeared in type 1 diabetes across four CD4+ subsets.

Their target antigens are unknown. The sequenced sample consisted of naive CD4+ T cells from blood. Receptors were obtained from a young man with type 1 diabetes.

This clone has a handful of counts. The chain uses TRBV19 and TRBJ2-7; 7 bases agree with TRBD1. CDR1 and CDR2 (germline): LNHDA, SQIVND (reference sequence). The CDR3 has 14 amino acids. Trimming removed 3 bases from V and 3 bases from J; junction bases left unmatched: 5. In nucleotides, the CDR3 is TGTGCCAGTAGTATGGGACAGCCGATCTACGAGCAGTACTTC. It codes for CASSMGQPIYEQYF.

A word on this clone: The sample holds other DNA sequences that translate to the same CDR3. This sequence joins TRBV10-3 and TRBJ1-1; D is unresolved. The CDR3 length is 13 residues. V lost 6 bases to trimming and J lost 1 base, with 9 bases between them. CDR1 is ENHRY and CDR2 is SYGVKD in the germline V gene. CDR3 sequence: CAISGPGNTEAFF. As DNA, the CDR3 is TGTGCCATCAGCGGGCCCGGGAACACTGAAGCTTTCTTT.

The chain is built from TRBV28 and TRBJ2-7; D not resolved. V was clipped by 4 bases and J by 1 base, with 5 bases between them. CDR1 and CDR2 (germline): MDHEN, SYDVKM. The CDR3 spans 12 residues. CDR3: CASSYLSYEQYF. DNA of the CDR3: TGTGCCAGCAGTTACCTTTCCTACGAGCAGTACTTC. The variable domain in full, with the rest retrieved from reference TRBV28 and TRBJ2-7, is DVKVTQSSRYLVKRTGEKVFLECVQDMDHENMFWYRQDPGLGLRLIYFSYDVKMKEKGDIPEGYSVSREKKERFSLILESASTNQTSMYLCASSYLSYEQYFGPGTRLTVT.

CDR3 residues: CASSDRVDEQYF. In DNA, the CDR3 is TGTGCCAGCTCCGACAGGGTCGACGAGCAGTACTTC. V is TRBV6-1 and J is TRBJ2-7; 7 nucleotides align to TRBD1. The CDR3 is 12 amino acids. Per germline, CDR1 MNHNS and CDR2 SASEGT. Trimming removed 8 bases from V and 5 bases from J; junction bases left unmatched: 6.

Turning to this clone: The same CDR3 can be traced to other DNA sequences in this sample. V is TRBV29-1 and J is TRBJ2-5, with 8 positions matching TRBD1. This CDR3 region has 12 residues. In germline, CDR1 is SQVTM, CDR2 ANQGSEA. The ends lost 7 bases at V and 4 bases at J; junction bases unmatched: 5. The CDR3 DNA follows: TGCAGCGCAACAGGGGGAATAGAGACCCAGTACTTC. Amino acid sequence: CSATGGIETQYF. Complete variable domain (other parts from reference TRBV29-1 and TRBJ2-5): SAVISQKPSRDICQRGTSLTIQCQVDSQVTMMFWYRQQPGQSLTLIATANQGSEATYESGFVIDKFPISRPNLTFSTLTVSNMSPEDSSIYLCSATGGIETQYFGPGTRLLVL.

V and J are TRBV30 and TRBJ2-3, with 7 nucleotides matching TRBD2. The germline V gene encodes CDR1 GTSNPN and CDR2 SVGIG (reference sequence). The V segment lost 3 bases and the J segment 2 bases; nucleotides outside the gene matches: 8. This CDR3 spans 15 amino acids. The CDR3 is CAWRRLAAATDTQYF. CDR3 in DNA: TGTGCCTGGAGACGCCTAGCGGCGGCCACAGATACGCAGTATTTT.

The chain couples TRBV6-6 to TRBJ2-5, with 9 bases aligning to TRBD1. CDR1 MNHNY and CDR2 SVGAGI come from the germline V gene (reference sequence). The CDR3 length is 14 residues. Trimming at V came to 4 bases and at J to 4 bases, leaving 4 bases not matched to a gene. The CDR3 is CASSWGQGGETQYF. For the CDR3, the DNA is TGTGCCAGCAGTTGGGGACAGGGTGGAGAGACCCAGTACTTC.

This chain uses TRBV5-1 with TRBJ2-3, with 9 bases fitting TRBD2. With V trimmed by 1 base and J by 5 bases, 8 bases remained unmatched. Germline loops: CDR1 SGHRS, CDR2 YFSETQ. The CDR3 covers 16 residues. In nucleotides, the CDR3 is TGCGCCAGCAGCTTGAGACTAGCGGCCCCAGGAGATACGCAGTATTTT. The encoded protein is CASSLRLAAPGDTQYF.

The chain recombines TRBV5-4 with TRBJ2-1; no clear D gene. The CDR3 is made up of 15 amino acids. The V and J ends lost 6 bases and 0 bases respectively, with 13 bases between them. Germline-derived CDR1 and CDR2 are SGHNT and YYREEE (reference sequence). CDR3 sequence: CASKLESSSYNEQFF. The CDR3 DNA reads as TGTGCCAGCAAATTGGAATCCAGCTCCTACAATGAGCAGTTCTTC.

The chain carries TRBV6-5 and TRBJ1-4; possible D gene TRBD1, 5 bases. This CDR3 contains 15 residues. Trimming took 4 bases from V and 7 from J, leaving 16 bases between them. CDR1 is MNHEY and CDR2 is SVGAGI in the germline V gene. The chain's CDR3 is CASSSSWGNGEKLFF. The DNA of the CDR3 is TGTGCCAGCAGTTCCTCTTGGGGGAACGGTGAAAAACTGTTTTTT.

The gene calls are TRBV5-6 and TRBJ2-2, with a possible D match to TRBD2 (6 bases). Germline V gene sequence: CDR1 SGHDT, CDR2 YYEEEE. The CDR3 length is 16 residues. V lost 4 bases and J 2 bases, leaving 15 bases between the germline ends. CDR3 DNA sequence: TGTGCCAGCAGCCCGTGGCGCGGGATAAACACCGGGGAGCTGTTTTTT. Protein sequence: CASSPWRGINTGELFF.

This clone was seen a few times. The chain employs TRBV29-1 and TRBJ2-6; D call uncertain. Germline CDR1 is SQVTM and CDR2 is ANQGSEA. V lost 7 bases and J 2 bases, leaving 12 bases between the germline ends. This CDR3 region has 14 residues. The CDR3 DNA is TGCAGCGCCCGAGACATAGCTGGGGCCAACGTCCTGACTTTC. As protein: CSARDIAGANVLTF.

This clone was seen only a few times. CDR3 bases: TGTGCCAGTGGTGGGGGGGACCCCTACGAGCAGTACTTC. Protein product: CASGGGDPYEQYF. This chain connects TRBV9 to TRBJ2-7; the match to TRBD2 covers 7 bases. The CDR3 runs 13 residues. Germline CDR1 reads SGDLS; CDR2 reads YYNGEE. The V gene end was trimmed by 8 bases and the J gene end by 2 bases; junction bases not matched to a gene: 7.

On this clone: Other DNA sequences from this sample encode an identical CDR3 as well. The V and J genes are TRBV30 and TRBJ2-3, with 7 positions matching TRBD2. The germline V gene has CDR1 GTSNPN and CDR2 SVGIG (reference sequence). The CDR3 covers 12 residues. J was trimmed by 5 bases and V by 1 base; bases with no gene match: 0. The CDR3 region has the DNA TGTGCCTGGAGTGCGGGGGGAGATACGCAGTATTTT. This translates into CAWSAGGDTQYF. The full variable domain, with the rest looked up from reference TRBV30 and TRBJ2-3, is SQTIHQWPATLVQPVGSPLSLECTVEGTSNPNLYWYRQAAGRGLQLLFYSVGIGQISSEVPQNLSASRPQDRQFILSSKKLLLSDSGFYLCAWSAGGDTQYFGPGTRLTVL.

V and J are TRBV18 and TRBJ2-7, with TRBD1 identical over 8 bases. V lost 3 bases to trimming and J lost 4 bases; unmatched junction nucleotides: 5. This CDR3 has 14 residues. In germline, CDR1 is KGHSH, CDR2 LQKENI. CDR3 residues: CASSPGQGKYEQYF. CDR3 sequence (DNA): TGTGCCAGCTCACCCGGACAGGGTAAATACGAGCAGTACTTC.

V gene TRBV19 combines with J gene TRBJ1-2; a weak D match, TRBD1 (6 bases). This CDR3 region has 13 residues. With 6 bases removed from V and 4 bases from J, the gap between germline ends came to 12 bases. Germline assignment: CDR1 LNHDA and CDR2 SQIVND (reference sequence). CDR3 sequence (DNA): TGTGCCAGTAGCTTTACAGGGCGCTATGGCTACACCTTC. Protein sequence: CASSFTGRYGYTF.

The chain carries TRBV6-5 and TRBJ2-5; D remains ambiguous. V was clipped by 6 bases and J by 1 base, with 6 bases between them. Germline V gives CDR1 MNHEY, CDR2 SVGAGI. This CDR3 contains 12 residues. The CDR3 loop is CASSQAQETQYF. The CDR3 DNA reads TGTGCCAGCAGCCAAGCCCAAGAGACCCAGTACTTC.

This clone was detected a few times. V gene TRBV11-2 combines with J gene TRBJ2-3; 9 bases match TRBD2. After removal of 6 bases from V and 6 bases from J, the junction contained 7 bases not matched to a gene. In germline, CDR1 is SGHAT, CDR2 FQNNGV. The CDR3 has 14 residues. The CDR3 is CASRVRLAADTQYF. For the CDR3, the DNA is TGTGCCAGCAGGGTTCGACTAGCGGCGGATACGCAGTATTTT. Combining the CDR3 with reference TRBV11-2 and TRBJ2-3 gives the whole variable domain EAGVAQSPRYKIIEKRQSVAFWCNPISGHATLYWYQQILGQGPKLLIQFQNNGVVDDSQLPKDRFSAERLKGVDSTLKIQPAKLEDSAVYLCASRVRLAADTQYFGPGTRLTVL.

V and J are TRBV7-9 and TRBJ2-3, with TRBD2 matching over 15 bases. Germline V CDR1 and CDR2: SEHNR, FQNEAQ (reference sequence). The CDR3 is 17 residues long. The V segment lost 5 bases and the J segment 6 bases; nucleotides outside the gene matches: 9. The CDR3 sequence: CASSAGTSGGPVDTQYF. In DNA form, the CDR3 reads TGTGCCAGCAGCGCCGGGACTAGCGGGGGGCCTGTGGATACGCAGTATTTT. Supplemented by reference TRBV7-9 and TRBJ2-3, the full variable domain reads DTGVSQNPRHKITKRGQNVTFRCDPISEHNRLYWYRQTLGQGPEFLTYFQNEAQLEKSRLLSDRFSAERPKGSFSTLEIQRTEQGDSAMYLCASSAGTSGGPVDTQYFGPGTRLTVL.

In its sample, this clone was seen a few times. This chain connects TRBV7-9 to TRBJ2-7; maybe TRBD1 (5 bases). The germline V gene has CDR1 SEHNR and CDR2 FQNEAQ (reference sequence). CDR3 size: 14 residues. The V end lost 1 base, the J end lost 0 bases, and 7 bases lay between the germline ends. This CDR3 is CASSLGQLSYEQYF. DNA of the CDR3: TGTGCCAGCAGCTTAGGACAGCTCTCCTACGAGCAGTACTTC.

This clone was counted between two and nine times. CDR3 coding DNA: TGCGCCAGCAGCCGGAATATGCCGGGACAGGGGTCCCACGAGCAGTACTTC. This encodes CASSRNMPGQGSHEQYF. This rearrangement joins TRBV5-1 to TRBJ2-7, with 10 bases fitting TRBD1. The ends lost 4 bases at V and 5 bases at J; junction bases unmatched: 15. CDR1 is SGHRS, CDR2 YFSETQ, per germline. CDR3 length: 17 amino acids.

This clone came up a few times. The chain uses TRBV19 and TRBJ2-1; TRBD1 aligns across 8 bases. Germline V gives CDR1 LNHDA, CDR2 SQIVND (reference sequence). The trim removed 5 bases at V and 3 bases at J, leaving 9 bases unmatched. This CDR3 is built from 16 residues. The CDR3 DNA is TGTGCCAGTAGTCGCGGGACAGGCGGCTACTACAATGAGCAGTTCTTC. Protein sequence: CASSRGTGGYYNEQFF.

The sample holds a few counts of this clone. The rearrangement uses TRBV28 and TRBJ2-6; D is ambiguous. This CDR3 comprises 16 residues. The V end was cut by 7 bases, the J end by 0 bases, with 13 bases between. Germline CDR1 and CDR2: MDHEN and SYDVKM. The CDR3 sequence is CASTPLPFSGANVLTF. In nucleotides, the CDR3 is TGTGCCAGCACTCCCCTTCCCTTCTCTGGGGCCAACGTCCTGACTTTC. The full variable domain, its missing parts supplied by reference TRBV28 and TRBJ2-6, is DVKVTQSSRYLVKRTGEKVFLECVQDMDHENMFWYRQDPGLGLRLIYFSYDVKMKEKGDIPEGYSVSREKKERFSLILESASTNQTSMYLCASTPLPFSGANVLTFGAGSRLTVL.

DNA of the CDR3: TGTGCCAGCAGCTTAGATGGGGGTCAGCCCCAGCATTTT. This encodes CASSLDGGQPQHF. V gene TRBV11-2 combines with J gene TRBJ1-5, with D perhaps TRBD1 (5 bases). V was shortened by 0 bases and J by 6 bases, with 6 bases between the two germline ends. There are 13 residues in the CDR3. Germline V CDR1 and CDR2: SGHAT, FQNNGV.

The chain couples TRBV14 to TRBJ1-1; D call uncertain. In germline, CDR1 is SGHDN, CDR2 FVKESK. Trimming took 4 bases from V and 4 from J, leaving 4 bases between them. This CDR3 has 11 amino acids. The chain's CDR3 is CASSLITEAFF. CDR3 DNA: TGTGCCAGCAGCCTTATCACTGAAGCTTTCTTT.

In this sample, this clone turned up once. The chain is built from TRBV6-5 and TRBJ1-2; weak D call: TRBD1 (5 bases). CDR1 and CDR2 (germline): MNHEY, SVGAGI. V dropped 6 bases and J dropped 5 bases, with 19 bases sitting between them. CDR3 length: 15 amino acids. The CDR3 sequence: CASSPRQGRFYGYTF. The CDR3 DNA reads TGTGCCAGCAGCCCCCGGCAGGGAAGATTTTATGGCTACACCTTC.

In this sample, this clone turned up a few times. This chain connects TRBV28 to TRBJ1-2, with 8 nucleotides matching TRBD1. V was pared by 6 bases and J by 5 bases, with 2 bases of the junction left unmatched. This CDR3 comprises 12 residues. The germline V gene has CDR1 MDHEN and CDR2 SYDVKM. In nucleotides, the CDR3 is TGTGCCAGCAGCCGACAGGGGTATGGCTACACCTTC. Encoded protein: CASSRQGYGYTF.